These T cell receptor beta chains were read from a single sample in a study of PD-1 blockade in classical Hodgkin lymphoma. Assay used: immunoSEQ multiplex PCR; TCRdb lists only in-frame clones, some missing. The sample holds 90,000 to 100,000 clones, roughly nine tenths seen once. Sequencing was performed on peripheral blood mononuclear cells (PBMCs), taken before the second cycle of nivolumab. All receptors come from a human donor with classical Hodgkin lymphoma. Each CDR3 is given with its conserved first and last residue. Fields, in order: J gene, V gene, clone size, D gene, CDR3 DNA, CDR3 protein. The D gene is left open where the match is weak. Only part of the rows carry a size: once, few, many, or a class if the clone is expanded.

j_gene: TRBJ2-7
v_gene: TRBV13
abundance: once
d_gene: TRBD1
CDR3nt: TGTGCCAGCAGCTCCGGGACAGGGGGCTTGGGGTACTTC
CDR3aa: CASSSGTGGLGYF

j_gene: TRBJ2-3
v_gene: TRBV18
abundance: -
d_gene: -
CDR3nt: TGTGCCAGCTCACCACCCCCCGGGGCCCCGGGCACAGATACGCAGTATTTT
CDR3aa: CASSPPPGAPGTDTQYF

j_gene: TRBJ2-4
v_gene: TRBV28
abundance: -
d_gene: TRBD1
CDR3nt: TGTGCCAGCAGTTCTTCCGACAGGGGGCCTTTTCAGTACTTC
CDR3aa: CASSSSDRGPFQYF

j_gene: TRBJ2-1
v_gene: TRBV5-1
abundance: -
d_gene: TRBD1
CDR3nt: TGCGCCAGCAGCGCAATGACAGGGGGTGAGCAGTTCTTC
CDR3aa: CASSAMTGGEQFF

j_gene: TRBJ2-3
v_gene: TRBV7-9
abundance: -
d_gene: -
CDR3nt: TGTGCCGCAATAGGCGAAGGCACAGATACGCAGTATTTT
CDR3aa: CAAIGEGTDTQYF

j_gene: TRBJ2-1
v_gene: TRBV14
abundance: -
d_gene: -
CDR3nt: TGTGCCAGCAGCCCGGGGAGCGTGCAGTTCTTC
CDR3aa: CASSPGSVQFF

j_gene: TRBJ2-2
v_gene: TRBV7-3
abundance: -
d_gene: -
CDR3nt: TGTGCCAGCAGCTTAATAGGGGCTAGGGTCGGGGAGCTGTTTTTT
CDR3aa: CASSLIGARVGELFF

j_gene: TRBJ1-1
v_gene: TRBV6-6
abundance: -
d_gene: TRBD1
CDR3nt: TGTGCCAGCAAACAGGGGGCCGGCACTGAAGCTTTCTTT
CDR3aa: CASKQGAGTEAFF

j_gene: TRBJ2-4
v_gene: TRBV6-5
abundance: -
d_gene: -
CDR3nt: TGTGCCAGCAGTTACTCAGGGGGGACCAAAAACATTCAGTACTTC
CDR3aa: CASSYSGGTKNIQYF

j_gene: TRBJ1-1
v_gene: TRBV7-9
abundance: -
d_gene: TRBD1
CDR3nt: TGTGCCAGCACCCAGGGACAGGGCACTGAAGCTTTCTTT
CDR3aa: CASTQGQGTEAFF

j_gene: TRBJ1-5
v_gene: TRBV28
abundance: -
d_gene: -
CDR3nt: TGTGCCAGCAGTTCTCCCAGTTGGGATCAGCCCCAGCATTTT
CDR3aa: CASSSPSWDQPQHF

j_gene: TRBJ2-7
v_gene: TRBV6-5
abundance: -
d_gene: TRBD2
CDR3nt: TGTGCCAGCAGGGGGACTAGCCAAGCCTACGAGCAGTACTTC
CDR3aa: CASRGTSQAYEQYF

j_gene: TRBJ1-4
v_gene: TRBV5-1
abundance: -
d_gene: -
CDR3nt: TGCGCCAGCAGCTTGGTTGCAGCAAATGAAAAACTGTTTTTT
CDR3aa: CASSLVAANEKLFF

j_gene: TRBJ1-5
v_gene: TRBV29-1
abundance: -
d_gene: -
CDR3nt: TGCAGCGTTAGCGACGGCAATCAGCCCCAGCATTTT
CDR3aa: CSVSDGNQPQHF

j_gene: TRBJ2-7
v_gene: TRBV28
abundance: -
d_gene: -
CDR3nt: TGTGCCAGCAGTCAAACAATTAGCTCCTACGAGCAGTACTTC
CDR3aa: CASSQTISSYEQYF

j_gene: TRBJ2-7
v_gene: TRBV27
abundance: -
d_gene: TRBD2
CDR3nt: TGTGCCAGCAGTATAGCGGGGGGCTCCTACGAGCAGTACTTC
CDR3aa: CASSIAGGSYEQYF

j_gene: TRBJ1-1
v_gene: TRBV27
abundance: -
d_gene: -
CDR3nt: TGTGCCAGCAGTTTATTCCCGAACACTGAAGCTTTCTTT
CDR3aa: CASSLFPNTEAFF

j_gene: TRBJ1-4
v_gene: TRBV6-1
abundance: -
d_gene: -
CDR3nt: TGTGCCAGCTTAGGGCAGCCCAATGAAAAACTGTTTTTT
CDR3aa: CASLGQPNEKLFF

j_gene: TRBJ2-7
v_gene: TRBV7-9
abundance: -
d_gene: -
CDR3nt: TGTGCTAGCAGCTTACCAACCCGGGACGGTATTACCTACGAGCAGTACTTC
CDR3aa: CASSLPTRDGITYEQYF

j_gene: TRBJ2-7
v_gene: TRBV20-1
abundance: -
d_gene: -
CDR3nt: TGCAGTGCAACTAGTTACGAGCAGTACTTC
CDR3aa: CSATSYEQYF

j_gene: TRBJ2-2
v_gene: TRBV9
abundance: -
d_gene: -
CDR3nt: TGTGCCAGCAGCGTAGGTGCAGGACCAGCCTATGTCACCGGGGAGCTGTTTTTT
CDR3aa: CASSVGAGPAYVTGELFF

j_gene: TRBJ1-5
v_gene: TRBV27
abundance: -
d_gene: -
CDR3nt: TGTGCCAGCAGTTTACTAGGGGTCAATCAGCCCCAGCATTTT
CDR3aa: CASSLLGVNQPQHF

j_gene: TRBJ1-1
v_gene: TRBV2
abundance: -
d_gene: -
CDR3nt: TGTGCCAGCAGTCTTGGGATCCCCGGCCCCGCGGGAGCTTTCTTT
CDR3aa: CASSLGIPGPAGAFF

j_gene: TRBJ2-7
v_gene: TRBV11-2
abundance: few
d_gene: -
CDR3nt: TGTGCCAGCAGTTCAGGTTACTACGAGCAGTACTTC
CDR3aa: CASSSGYYEQYF

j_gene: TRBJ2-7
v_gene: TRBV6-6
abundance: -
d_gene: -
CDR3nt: TGTGCCAGCAGTTACTCGATAGAGGCAGGCTACGAGCAGTACTTC
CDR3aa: CASSYSIEAGYEQYF

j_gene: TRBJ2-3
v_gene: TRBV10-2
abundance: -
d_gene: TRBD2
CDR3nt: TGCGCCAGCAGGACTAGCGGGAGCACAGATACGCAGTATTTT
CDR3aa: CASRTSGSTDTQYF

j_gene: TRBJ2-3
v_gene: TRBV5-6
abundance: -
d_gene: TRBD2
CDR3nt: TGTGCCAGCAACCCCAGGACTAGCGGGGTTTATACAGATACGCAGTATTTT
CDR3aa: CASNPRTSGVYTDTQYF

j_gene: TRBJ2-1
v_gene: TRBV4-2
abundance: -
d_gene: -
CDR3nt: TGTGCCAGCAGCCAAGCGGTGGCTAGTGGGTACAATGAGCAGTTCTTC
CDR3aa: CASSQAVASGYNEQFF

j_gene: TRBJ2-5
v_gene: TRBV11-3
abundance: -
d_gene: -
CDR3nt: TGTGCCAGCAGCCCGGGACCCCCCGAGACCCAGTACTTC
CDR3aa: CASSPGPPETQYF

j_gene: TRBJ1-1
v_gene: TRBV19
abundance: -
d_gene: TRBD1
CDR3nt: TGTGCCAGTATACCGGGACAGCGACCTGGAACTGAAGCTTTCTTT
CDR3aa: CASIPGQRPGTEAFF

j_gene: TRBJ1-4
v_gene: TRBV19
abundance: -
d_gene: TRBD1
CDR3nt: TGTGCCAGTACGGGCAGGGGGCGTGAAAAACTGTTTTTT
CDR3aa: CASTGRGREKLFF

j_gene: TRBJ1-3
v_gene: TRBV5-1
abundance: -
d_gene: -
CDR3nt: TGCGCCAGCAGCTTTGACAACCGCTCTGGAAACACCATATATTTT
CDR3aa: CASSFDNRSGNTIYF

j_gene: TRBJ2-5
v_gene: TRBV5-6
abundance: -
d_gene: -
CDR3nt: TGTGCCAGCAGCTTTCTCGGGGGAGGAGAGACCCAGTACTTC
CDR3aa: CASSFLGGGETQYF

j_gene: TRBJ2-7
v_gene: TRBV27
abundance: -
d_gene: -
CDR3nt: TGTGCCAGCAGTACCCACGGGGTCGGCGAGCAGTACTTC
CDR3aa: CASSTHGVGEQYF

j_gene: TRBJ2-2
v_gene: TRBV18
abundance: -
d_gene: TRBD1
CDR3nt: TGTGCCAGCTCGGACAGGCCGAACACCGGGGAGCTGTTTTTT
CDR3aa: CASSDRPNTGELFF

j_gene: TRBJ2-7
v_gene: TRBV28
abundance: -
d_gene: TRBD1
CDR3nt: TGTGCCAGCAGTTCACCAAGGCCGGGACAGGGGACCCCCTACGAGCAGTACTTC
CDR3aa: CASSSPRPGQGTPYEQYF

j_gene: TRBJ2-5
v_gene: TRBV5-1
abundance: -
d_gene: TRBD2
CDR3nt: TGCGCCAGCAGCTTGTTCTTCGGGGGGGAGAAGAAGACCCAGTACTTC
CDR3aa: CASSLFFGGEKKTQYF

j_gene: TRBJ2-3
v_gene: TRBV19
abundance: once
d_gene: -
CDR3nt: TGTGCCAGTAGTATCACTTGGGCAGATACGCAGTATTTT
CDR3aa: CASSITWADTQYF

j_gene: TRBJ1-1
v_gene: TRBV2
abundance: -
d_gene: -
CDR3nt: TGTGCCAGCAGTTCCGGGACATTGAACACTGAAGCTTTCTTT
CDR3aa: CASSSGTLNTEAFF

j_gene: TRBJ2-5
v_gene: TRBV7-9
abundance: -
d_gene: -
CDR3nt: TGTGCCAGCAGTCCCAGGGTGGAGACCCAGTACTTC
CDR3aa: CASSPRVETQYF

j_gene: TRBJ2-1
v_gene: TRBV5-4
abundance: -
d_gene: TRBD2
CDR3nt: TGTGCCAGCAGCTTGGTAGCGGGAGACCATGAGCAGTTCTTC
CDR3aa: CASSLVAGDHEQFF

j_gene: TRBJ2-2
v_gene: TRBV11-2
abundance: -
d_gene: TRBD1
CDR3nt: TGTGCCAGCAGCCTTCCGGGCGGGACAGGGAACACCGGGGAGCTGTTTTTT
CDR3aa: CASSLPGGTGNTGELFF

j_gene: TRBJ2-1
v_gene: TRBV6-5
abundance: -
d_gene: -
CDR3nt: TGTGCCAGCAGCCACGGGGACCCCAATGAGCAGTTCTTC
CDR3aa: CASSHGDPNEQFF

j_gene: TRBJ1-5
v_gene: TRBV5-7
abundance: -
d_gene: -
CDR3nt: TGTGCCAGCAGCTTTCCCGCTACCGCGCATAGCAATCAGCCCCAGCATTTT
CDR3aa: CASSFPATAHSNQPQHF

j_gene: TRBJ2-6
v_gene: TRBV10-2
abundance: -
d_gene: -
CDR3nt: TGCGCCAGCAGTGAGTCAGGGTCAGGGGCCAACGTCCTGACTTTC
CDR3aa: CASSESGSGANVLTF

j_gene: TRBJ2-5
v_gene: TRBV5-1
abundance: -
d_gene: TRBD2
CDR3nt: TGCGCCAGCAGTTTGATAGCGGGGGATCAAGAGACCCAGTACTTC
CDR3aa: CASSLIAGDQETQYF

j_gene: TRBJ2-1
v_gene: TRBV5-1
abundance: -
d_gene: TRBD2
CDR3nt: TGCGCCAGCAGCTTGTTGGGGGGTGCGGGAGAGAGCGATGAGCAGTTCTTC
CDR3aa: CASSLLGGAGESDEQFF

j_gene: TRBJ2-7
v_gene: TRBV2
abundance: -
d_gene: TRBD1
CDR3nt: TGTGCCAGCAATCACTTCCCCGGGACAGGGACTTACGAGCAGTACTTC
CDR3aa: CASNHFPGTGTYEQYF

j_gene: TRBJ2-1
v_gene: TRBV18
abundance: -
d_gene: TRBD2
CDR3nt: TGTGCCAGCTCACCACCGACTAGCGGGAGCGATGAGCAGTTCTTC
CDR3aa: CASSPPTSGSDEQFF

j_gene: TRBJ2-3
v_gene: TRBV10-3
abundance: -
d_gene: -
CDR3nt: TGTGCCATCAGTGAGTCGATGGCCGAAAACACAGATACGCAGTATTTT
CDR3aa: CAISESMAENTDTQYF

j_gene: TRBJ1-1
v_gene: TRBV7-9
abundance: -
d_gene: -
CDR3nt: TGTGCCAGCAGCCCGTTGACAGGGAACACTGAAGCTTTCTTT
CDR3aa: CASSPLTGNTEAFF

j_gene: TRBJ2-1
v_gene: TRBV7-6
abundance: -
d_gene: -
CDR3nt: TGTGCCAGCAGCTTGTTCCCCGGACAGCCTTACAATGAGCAGTTCTTC
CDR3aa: CASSLFPGQPYNEQFF

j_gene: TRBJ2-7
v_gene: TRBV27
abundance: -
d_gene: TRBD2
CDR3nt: TGTGCCAGCAGTTTAGCGTCGCGGGAGGGCCGATACGAGCAGTACTTC
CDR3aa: CASSLASREGRYEQYF

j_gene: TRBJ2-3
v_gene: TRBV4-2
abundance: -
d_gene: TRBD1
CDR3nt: TGTGCCAGCAGCCAAGCCGGGACAGCTAGCACAGATACGCAGTATTTT
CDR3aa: CASSQAGTASTDTQYF

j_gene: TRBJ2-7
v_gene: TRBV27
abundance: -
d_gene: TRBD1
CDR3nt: TGTGCCAGCGGCCTAAGGGGGCCGTACGAGCAGTACTTC
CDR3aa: CASGLRGPYEQYF

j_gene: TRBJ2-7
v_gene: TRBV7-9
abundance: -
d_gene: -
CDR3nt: TGTGCCAGCAGCCCAAGGGACACCTACGAGCAGTACTTC
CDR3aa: CASSPRDTYEQYF

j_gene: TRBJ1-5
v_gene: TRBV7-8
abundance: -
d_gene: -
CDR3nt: TGTGCCAGCAGCCCCATTCGACAGCTCCAACGTAATCAGCCCCAGCATTTT
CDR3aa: CASSPIRQLQRNQPQHF

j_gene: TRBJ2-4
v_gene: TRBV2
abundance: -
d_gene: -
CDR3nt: TGTGCCAGCGACGATCGTGGGAGAGGGGCCAACATTCAGTACTTC
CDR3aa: CASDDRGRGANIQYF